The following is a T cell receptor (beta chain) sequence with its context. Its antigen is not known. The TCR beta CDR3 regions underwent amplification using RNA transcripts as the source. When the TCR CDR3 underwent first-round RT-PCR, the HTBI primer set was used. MiXCR, run by TCRdb on the multiplex PCR reads, gives a single entry per CDR3 protein. The sample records about 710,000 distinct CDR3 sequences, 16% being singletons. Trimming removed 0 bases at V and 1 base at J, with 12 bases between. This CDR3 region has 15 residues. Looked up from germline, CDR1 is DFQATT and CDR2 is SNEGSKA (reference sequence). The data derive from a study of T cells in Graves' hyperthyroidism and ophthalmopathy. Study results and caveats: Most thyroid clonotypes expanded above 0.001 appeared in blood too.

The gene calls are TRBV20-1 and TRBJ2-5; D possibly corresponds to TRBD1 (5 bases). The material sequenced was blood. This sequence originates from a man aged 18-30 years with Graves' hyperthyroidism. The chain's CDR3 is CSARDFRQPQETQYF. The CDR3 nucleotides are TGCAGTGCTAGAGATTTCAGACAGCCCCAAGAGACCCAGTACTTC.